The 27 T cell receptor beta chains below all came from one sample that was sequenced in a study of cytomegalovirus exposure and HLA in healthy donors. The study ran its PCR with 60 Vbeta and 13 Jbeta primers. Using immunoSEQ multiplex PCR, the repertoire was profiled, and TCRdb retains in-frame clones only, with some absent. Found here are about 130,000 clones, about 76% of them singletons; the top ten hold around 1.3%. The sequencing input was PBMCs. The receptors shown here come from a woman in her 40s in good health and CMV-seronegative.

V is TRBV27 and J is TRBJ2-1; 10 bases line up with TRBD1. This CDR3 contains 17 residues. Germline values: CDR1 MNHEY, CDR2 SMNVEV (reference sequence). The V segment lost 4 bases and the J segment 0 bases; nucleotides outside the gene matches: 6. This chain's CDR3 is CASSSAGQGSSYNEQFF. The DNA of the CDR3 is TGTGCCAGCAGTTCCGCGGGACAGGGGAGCTCCTACAATGAGCAGTTCTTC.

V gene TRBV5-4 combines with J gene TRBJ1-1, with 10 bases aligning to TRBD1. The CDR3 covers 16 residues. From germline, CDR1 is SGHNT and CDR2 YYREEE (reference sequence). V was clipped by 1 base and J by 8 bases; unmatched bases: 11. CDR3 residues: CASSLLLTGGGTEAFF. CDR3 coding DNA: TGTGCCAGCAGCTTGCTCTTGACAGGGGGCGGAACGGAAGCTTTCTTT. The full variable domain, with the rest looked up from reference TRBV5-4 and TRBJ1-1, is ETGVTQSPTHLIKTRGQQVTLRCSSQSGHNTVSWYQQALGQGPQFIFQYYREEENGRGNFPPRFSGLQFPNYSSELNVNALELDDSALYLCASSLLLTGGGTEAFFGQGTRLTVV.

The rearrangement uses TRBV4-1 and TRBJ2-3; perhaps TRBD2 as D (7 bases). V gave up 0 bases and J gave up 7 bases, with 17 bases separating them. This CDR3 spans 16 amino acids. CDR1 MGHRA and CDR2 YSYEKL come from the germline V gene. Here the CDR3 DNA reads TGCGCCAGCAGCCAAGATGAGGGGGGGGCATTAAATACGCAGTATTTT. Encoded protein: CASSQDEGGALNTQYF.

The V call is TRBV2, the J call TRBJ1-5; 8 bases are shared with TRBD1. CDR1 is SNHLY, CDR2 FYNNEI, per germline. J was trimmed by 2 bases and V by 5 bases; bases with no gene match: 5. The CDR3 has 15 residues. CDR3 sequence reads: CASSPQDRGNQPQHF. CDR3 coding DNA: TGTGCCAGCAGTCCTCAGGACAGGGGCAATCAGCCCCAGCATTTT.

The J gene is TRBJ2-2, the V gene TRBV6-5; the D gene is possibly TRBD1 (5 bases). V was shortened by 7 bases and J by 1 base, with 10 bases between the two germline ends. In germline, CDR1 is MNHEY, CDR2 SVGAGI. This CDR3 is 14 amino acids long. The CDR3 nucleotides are TGTGCCAGCAACGGCAGGGAGAACACCGGGGAGCTGTTTTTT. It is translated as CASNGRENTGELFF.

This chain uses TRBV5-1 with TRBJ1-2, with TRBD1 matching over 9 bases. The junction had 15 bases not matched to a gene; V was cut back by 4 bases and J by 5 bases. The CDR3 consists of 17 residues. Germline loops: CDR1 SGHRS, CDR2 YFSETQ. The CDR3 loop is CASSLPGTGNKGYGYTF. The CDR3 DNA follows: TGCGCCAGCAGCCTTCCCGGGACAGGGAATAAAGGGTATGGCTACACCTTC.

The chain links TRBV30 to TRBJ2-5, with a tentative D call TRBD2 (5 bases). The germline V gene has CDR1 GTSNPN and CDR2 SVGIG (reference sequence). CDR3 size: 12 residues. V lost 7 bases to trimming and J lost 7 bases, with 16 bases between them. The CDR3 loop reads CASSPGFSTQYF. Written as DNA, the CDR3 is TGTGCCTCCTCCCCGGGATTCTCGACCCAGTACTTC. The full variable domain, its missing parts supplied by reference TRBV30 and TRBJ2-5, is SQTIHQWPATLVQPVGSPLSLECTVEGTSNPNLYWYRQAAGRGLQLLFYSVGIGQISSEVPQNLSASRPQDRQFILSSKKLLLSDSGFYLCASSPGFSTQYFGPGTRLLVL.

CDR3 nucleotides: TGTGCCAGCAGTGGTAAGGAGGGGAGCTCCTACAATGAGCAGTTCTTC. Translation: CASSGKEGSSYNEQFF. The rearrangement links TRBV2 to TRBJ2-1; a possible D gene is TRBD2 (6 bases). Germline V gene lookup returns CDR1 SNHLY and CDR2 FYNNEI. V was trimmed by 4 bases and J by 0 bases, leaving 13 bases between them. The CDR3 length is 16 residues. Supplemented by reference TRBV2 and TRBJ2-1, the full variable domain reads EPEVTQTPSHQVTQMGQEVILRCVPISNHLYFYWYRQILGQKVEFLVSFYNNEISEKSEIFDDQFSVERPDGSNFTLKIRSTKLEDSAMYFCASSGKEGSSYNEQFFGPGTRLTVL.

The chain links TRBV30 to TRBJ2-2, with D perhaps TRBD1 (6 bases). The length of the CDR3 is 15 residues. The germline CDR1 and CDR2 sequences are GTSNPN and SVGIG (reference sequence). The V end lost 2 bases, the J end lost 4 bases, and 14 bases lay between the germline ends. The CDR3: CAWSIDRILTGELFF. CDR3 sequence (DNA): TGTGCCTGGAGTATAGACAGGATCCTCACCGGGGAGCTGTTTTTT.

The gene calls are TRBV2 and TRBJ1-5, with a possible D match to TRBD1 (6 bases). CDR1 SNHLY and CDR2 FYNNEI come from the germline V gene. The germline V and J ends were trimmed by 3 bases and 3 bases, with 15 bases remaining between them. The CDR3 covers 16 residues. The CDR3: CASSEHQGNFNQPQHF. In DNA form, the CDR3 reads TGTGCCAGCAGTGAGCATCAGGGGAATTTCAATCAGCCCCAGCATTTT.

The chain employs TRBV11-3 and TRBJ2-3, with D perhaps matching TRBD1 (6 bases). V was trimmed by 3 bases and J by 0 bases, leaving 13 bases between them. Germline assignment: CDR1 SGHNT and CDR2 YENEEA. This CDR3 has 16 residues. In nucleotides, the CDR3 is TGTGCCAGCAGCTTGACGGGACAAACTAGCACAGATACGCAGTATTTT. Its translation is CASSLTGQTSTDTQYF.

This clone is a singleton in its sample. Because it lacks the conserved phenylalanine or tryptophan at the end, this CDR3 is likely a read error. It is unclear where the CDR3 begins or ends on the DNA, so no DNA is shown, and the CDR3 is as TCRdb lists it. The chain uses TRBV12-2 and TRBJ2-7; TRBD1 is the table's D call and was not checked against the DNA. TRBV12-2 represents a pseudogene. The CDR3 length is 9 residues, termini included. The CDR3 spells CASRLRDNK.

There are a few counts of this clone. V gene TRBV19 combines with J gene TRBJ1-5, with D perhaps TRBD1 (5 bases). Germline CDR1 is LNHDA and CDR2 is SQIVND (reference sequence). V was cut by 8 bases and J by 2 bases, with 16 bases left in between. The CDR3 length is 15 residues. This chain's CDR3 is CASRLRGVGNQPQHF. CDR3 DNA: TGTGCCAGTCGTCTAAGGGGCGTCGGCAATCAGCCCCAGCATTTT.

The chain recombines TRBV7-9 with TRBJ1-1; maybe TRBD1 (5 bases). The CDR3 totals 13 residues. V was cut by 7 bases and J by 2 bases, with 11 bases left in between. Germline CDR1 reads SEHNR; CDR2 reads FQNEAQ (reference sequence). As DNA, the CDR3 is TGTGCCAGCACCAAAGGGGAAAACACTGAAGCTTTCTTT. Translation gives CASTKGENTEAFF.

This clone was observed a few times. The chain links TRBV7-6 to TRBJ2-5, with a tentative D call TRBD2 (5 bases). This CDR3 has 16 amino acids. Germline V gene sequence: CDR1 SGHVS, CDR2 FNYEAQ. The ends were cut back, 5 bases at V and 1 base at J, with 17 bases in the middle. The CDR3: CASSPTNYDPQETQYF. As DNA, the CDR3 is TGTGCCAGCAGCCCGACTAACTACGACCCCCAAGAGACCCAGTACTTC.

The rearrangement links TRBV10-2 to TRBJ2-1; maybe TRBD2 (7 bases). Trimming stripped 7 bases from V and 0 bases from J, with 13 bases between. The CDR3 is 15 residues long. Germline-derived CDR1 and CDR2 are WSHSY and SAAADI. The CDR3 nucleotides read TGCGCCAGCATGGGGAGGGGGAGCTCCTACAATGAGCAGTTCTTC. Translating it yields CASMGRGSSYNEQFF.

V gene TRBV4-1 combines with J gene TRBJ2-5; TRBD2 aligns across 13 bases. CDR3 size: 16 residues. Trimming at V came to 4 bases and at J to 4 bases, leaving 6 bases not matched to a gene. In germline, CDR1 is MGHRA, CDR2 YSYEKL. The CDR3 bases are TGCGCCAGCAGCCTCCTGGGACTAGCGGGGATAGAGACCCAGTACTTC. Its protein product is CASSLLGLAGIETQYF.

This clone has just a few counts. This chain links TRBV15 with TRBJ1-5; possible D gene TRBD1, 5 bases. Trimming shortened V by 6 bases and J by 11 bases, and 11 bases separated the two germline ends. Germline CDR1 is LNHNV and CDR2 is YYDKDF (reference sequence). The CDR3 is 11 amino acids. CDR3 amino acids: CATSGGGTQHF. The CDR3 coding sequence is TGTGCCACCAGTGGGGGGGGTACCCAGCATTTT.

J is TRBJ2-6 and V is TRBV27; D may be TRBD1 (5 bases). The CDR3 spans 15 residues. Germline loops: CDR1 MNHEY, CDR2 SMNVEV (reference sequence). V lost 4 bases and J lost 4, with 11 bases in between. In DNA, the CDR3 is TGTGCCAGCAGTTACCAGGGCGGCGGGGCCAACGTCCTGACTTTC. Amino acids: CASSYQGGGANVLTF.

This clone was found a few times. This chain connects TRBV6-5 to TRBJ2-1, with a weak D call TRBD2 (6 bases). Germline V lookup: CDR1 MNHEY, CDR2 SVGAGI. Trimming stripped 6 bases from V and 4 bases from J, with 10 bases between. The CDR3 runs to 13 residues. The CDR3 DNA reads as TGTGCCAGCAGACCGACTAGGTACAATGAGCAGTTCTTC. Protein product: CASRPTRYNEQFF.

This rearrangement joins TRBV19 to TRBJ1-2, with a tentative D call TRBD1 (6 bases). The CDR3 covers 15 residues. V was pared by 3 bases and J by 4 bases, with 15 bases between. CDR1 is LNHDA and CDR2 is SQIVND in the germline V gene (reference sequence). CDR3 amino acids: CASSMDRAPGYGYTF. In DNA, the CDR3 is TGTGCCAGTAGTATGGACAGAGCCCCTGGCTATGGCTACACCTTC.

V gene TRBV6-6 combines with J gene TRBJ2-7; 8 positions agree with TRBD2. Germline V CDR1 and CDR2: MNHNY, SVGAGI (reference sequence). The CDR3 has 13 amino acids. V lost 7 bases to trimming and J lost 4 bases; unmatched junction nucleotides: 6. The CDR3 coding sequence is TGTGCCAGCATCGGACTAGCTGAATACGAGCAGTACTTC. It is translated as CASIGLAEYEQYF.

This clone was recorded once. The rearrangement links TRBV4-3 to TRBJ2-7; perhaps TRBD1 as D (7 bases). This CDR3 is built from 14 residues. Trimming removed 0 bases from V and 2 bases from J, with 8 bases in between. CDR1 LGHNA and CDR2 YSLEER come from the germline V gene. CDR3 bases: TGCGCCAGCAGCCAAGACAGGGGGGCCTACGAGCAGTACTTC. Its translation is CASSQDRGAYEQYF.

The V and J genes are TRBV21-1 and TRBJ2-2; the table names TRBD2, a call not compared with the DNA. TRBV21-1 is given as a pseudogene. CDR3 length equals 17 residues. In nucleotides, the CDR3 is TGTGCCACGGGATGGGCTAGCGGGGGACCGAACACCGGGGAGCTGTTTTTT. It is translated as CATGWASGGPNTGELFF.

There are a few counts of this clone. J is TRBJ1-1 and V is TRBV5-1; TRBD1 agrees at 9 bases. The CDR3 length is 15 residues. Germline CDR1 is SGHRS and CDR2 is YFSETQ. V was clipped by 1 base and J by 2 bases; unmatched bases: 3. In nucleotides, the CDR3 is TGCGCCAGCAGCTTGTGGGGACAGGGAAACACTGAAGCTTTCTTT. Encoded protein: CASSLWGQGNTEAFF.

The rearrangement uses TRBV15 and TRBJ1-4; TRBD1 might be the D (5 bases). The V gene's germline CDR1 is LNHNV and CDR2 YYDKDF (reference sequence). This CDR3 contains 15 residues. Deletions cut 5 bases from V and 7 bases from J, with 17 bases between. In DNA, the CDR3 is TGTGCCACCAGCCTTCCCAGGGACGGGAGTGAAAAACTGTTTTTT. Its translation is CATSLPRDGSEKLFF.

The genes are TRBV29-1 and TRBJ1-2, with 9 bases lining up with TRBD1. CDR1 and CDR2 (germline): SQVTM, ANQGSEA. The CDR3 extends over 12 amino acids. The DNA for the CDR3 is TGCAGAGAGACAGGGGGGCACTATGGCTACACCTTC. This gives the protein CRETGGHYGYTF.